These 29 T cell receptor beta chains originate from one sample sequenced in a study of Graves' ophthalmopathy and Graves' hyperthyroidism. Amplification of the TCR beta CDR3 regions used RNA transcripts (as template). First-round RT-PCR employed HTBI primers, with a second-round multiplex PCR after it. TCRdb reprocessed the multiplex PCR reads with MiXCR, giving one entry per CDR3 protein. There are around 1,000,000 distinct CDR3 sequences in the sample; about 35% occur only once, and around 10% lies in the top ten. The specimen sequenced was peripheral blood or thyroid tissue (not recorded which). The source is an adult man with Graves' hyperthyroidism.

This clonotype has a handful of counts. This chain connects TRBV20-1 to TRBJ2-5, with TRBD2 matching over 8 bases. After removal of 5 bases from V and 5 bases from J, the junction contained 7 bases not matched to a gene. Germline CDR1 and CDR2: DFQATT and SNEGSKA (reference sequence). There are 13 residues in the CDR3. The CDR3 DNA sequence: TGCAGTGCTCCCCGGGGGGGGAGGGAGACCCAGTACTTC. Its translation: CSAPRGGRETQYF.

The chain is built from TRBV7-8 and TRBJ1-4; 9 bases align to TRBD1. The J segment lost 1 base and the V segment lost 5 bases, leaving 11 bases of the junction unmatched. CDR1 and CDR2 from the germline V gene are SGHVS and FQNEAQ. The CDR3 loop spans 18 amino acids. The CDR3, as DNA: TGTGCCAGCAGCCCCAACCGGGACAGGGCGGGAACTAATGAAAAACTGTTTTTT. This codes for CASSPNRDRAGTNEKLFF.

This rearrangement joins TRBV6-5 to TRBJ2-5; possible D gene TRBD2, 5 bases. Deletions cut 2 bases from V and 5 bases from J, with 15 bases between. CDR1 and CDR2 from the germline V gene are MNHEY and SVGAGI. CDR3 size: 15 residues. The CDR3 DNA follows: TGTGCCAGCAGTTACACAACCACCGGGGAGGAGACCCAGTACTTC. Protein sequence: CASSYTTTGEETQYF.

About this clonotype: This sequence may be a read error, since a much larger clone differs from it by one base. The rearrangement joins TRBV5-5 to TRBJ2-5, with D maybe TRBD1 (5 bases). Germline CDR1 reads SGHKS; CDR2 reads YYEKEE (reference sequence). Trimming shortened V by 3 bases and J by 9 bases, and 21 bases separated the two germline ends. This CDR3 has 15 residues. CDR3 protein: CASSYRQSVHEAQYF. In DNA, the CDR3 is TGTGCCAGCAGCTACAGACAGAGCGTCCATGAGGCCCAGTACTTC.

The V and J genes are TRBV15 and TRBJ1-5; 10 nucleotides line up with TRBD1. V dropped 3 bases and J dropped 6; count of bases not matched to a gene: 2. In germline, CDR1 is LNHNV, CDR2 YYDKDF (reference sequence). The CDR3 length is 14 residues. In DNA, the CDR3 is TGTGCCACCAGCAGCGACAGGGGGCTTCAGCCCCAGCATTTT. Translation: CATSSDRGLQPQHF.

This clonotype was detected once. The rearrangement links TRBV3-1 to TRBJ2-7; perhaps TRBD1 as D (6 bases). Germline V lookup: CDR1 LGHDT, CDR2 YNNKEL (reference sequence). This CDR3 contains 12 residues. Trimming pared 9 bases from V and 4 bases from J, leaving 13 bases between. CDR3 nucleotides: TGTGCCAGTCGGACAGCGCCGTACGAGCAGTACTTC. Translation gives CASRTAPYEQYF.

Here the CDR3 reads CASSKSGSSYEQYF. CDR3 DNA sequence: TGTGCCAGTAGTAAGTCAGGGAGCTCCTACGAGCAGTACTTC. The chain joins TRBV19 to TRBJ2-7, with D perhaps matching TRBD1 or TRBD2 (5 bases each). Trimming took off 4 bases at V and 0 bases at J, with 10 bases between the two ends. The CDR3 loop spans 14 amino acids. CDR1 is LNHDA, CDR2 SQIVND, per germline (reference sequence).

The chain uses TRBV10-3 and TRBJ2-7; D ambiguous. CDR3 size: 13 residues. Trimming removed 6 bases at V and 3 bases at J, with 12 bases between. Germline values: CDR1 ENHRY, CDR2 SYGVKD. The CDR3: CAISVDQNYEQYF. For the CDR3, the DNA is TGTGCCATCAGCGTGGACCAAAACTACGAGCAGTACTTC.

The chain couples TRBV10-3 to TRBJ2-6, with TRBD2 as a possible D gene (5 bases). The CDR3 is 14 residues long. Per germline, CDR1 ENHRY and CDR2 SYGVKD. With 7 bases removed from V and 6 bases from J, the gap between germline ends came to 13 bases. The CDR3 coding sequence is TGTGCCATCATGTCCGGGGATTCGGCCAACGTCCTGACTTTC. This codes for CAIMSGDSANVLTF.

The DNA of the CDR3 is TGTGCCAGCAGCTCCTGGACGGCTTTGAGCACTGAAGCTTTCTTT. Translated, it gives CASSSWTALSTEAFF. This chain links TRBV7-2 with TRBJ1-1; no firm D call. The germline V and J ends were trimmed by 4 bases and 4 bases, with 16 bases remaining between them. The CDR3 totals 15 residues. The germline CDR1 and CDR2 sequences are SGHTA and FQGNSA.

The table lists this clonotype with a few counts. This chain links TRBV12-3 or TRBV12-4 with TRBJ2-7, with D perhaps matching TRBD2 (6 bases). The CDR3 is made up of 13 amino acids. The V and J ends lost 2 bases and 7 bases respectively, with 12 bases between them. The DNA for the CDR3 is TGTGCCAGCAGTTTAAGCGGGCCCAAGGAGCAGTACTTC. Residues: CASSLSGPKEQYF.

This clonotype was observed many times. The chain combines TRBV7-2 with TRBJ1-2; TRBD1 agrees at 7 bases. CDR1 and CDR2 from the germline V gene are SGHTA and FQGNSA. This CDR3 contains 14 residues. The junction had 6 bases not matched to a gene; V was cut back by 4 bases and J by 4 bases. CDR3 bases: TGTGCCAGCAGCTCAACAGGGGTATCCTATGGCTACACCTTC. It is translated as CASSSTGVSYGYTF.

V gene TRBV7-9 combines with J gene TRBJ2-7; 7 bases match TRBD1. The V gene end was trimmed by 5 bases and the J gene end by 2 bases; junction bases not matched to a gene: 9. Looked up from germline, CDR1 is SEHNR and CDR2 is FQNEAQ (reference sequence). CDR3 size: 15 residues. The chain's CDR3 is CASSQEQTGTYEQYF. In DNA, the CDR3 is TGTGCCAGCAGCCAAGAACAGACAGGGACCTACGAGCAGTACTTC.

Regarding this clonotype: Being one base from a much bigger clone, this may be a read error. J is TRBJ2-5 and V is TRBV7-9; weak D call: TRBD2 (5 bases). The CDR3 has 11 residues. Germline V lookup: CDR1 SEHNR, CDR2 FQNEAQ (reference sequence). DNA of the CDR3: TGTACCAGCAGCGGCAAAGAGACCCAGTACTTC. Protein sequence: CTSSGKETQYF.

V and J are TRBV20-1 and TRBJ2-7, with a possible D match to TRBD1 (6 bases). Trimming removed 0 bases at V and 3 bases at J, with 21 bases between. The CDR3 runs to 17 residues. In germline, CDR1 is DFQATT, CDR2 SNEGSKA (reference sequence). CDR3 DNA sequence: TGCAGTGCTAGAGATCTCCGAGAGGGGACAAGCAGCTACGAGCAGTACTTC. Its translation is CSARDLREGTSSYEQYF.

The chain combines TRBV6-6 with TRBJ2-7; D is uncertain. Germline V CDR1 and CDR2: MNHNY, SVGAGI (reference sequence). The CDR3 runs to 14 residues. Trimming took off 2 bases at V and 0 bases at J, with 8 bases between the two ends. Here the CDR3 DNA reads TGTGCCAGCAGTTACCCCACGGGCTCCTACGAGCAGTACTTC. Protein: CASSYPTGSYEQYF.

The chain uses TRBV5-4 and TRBJ1-2; tentatively, D is TRBD1 (5 bases). V shed 5 bases and J shed 8 bases, with 22 bases lying between them. Per germline, CDR1 SGHNT and CDR2 YYREEE (reference sequence). CDR3 length: 15 residues. The CDR3 is CASRPDSFSARGYTF. In DNA form, the CDR3 reads TGTGCCAGCAGACCCGACAGCTTCTCGGCCAGGGGCTACACCTTC.

Points on this clonotype: A single base separates this from a much larger clone, so it may be a read error. The V gene is TRBV20-1, the J gene TRBJ2-5; 8 bases align to TRBD2. Germline-derived CDR1 and CDR2 are DFQATT and SNEGSKA (reference sequence). The trim removed 7 bases at V and 1 base at J, leaving 11 bases unmatched. There are 15 residues in the CDR3. The CDR3 region is CSGSSGGQIQETQYF. In nucleotides, the CDR3 is TGCAGTGGTTCGAGCGGGGGTCAAATCCAAGAGACCCAGTACTTC.

This clonotype was counted once. With a much larger clone just one base away, this may be a read error. The chain joins TRBV19 to TRBJ2-7; D unresolved. Germline V gene lookup returns CDR1 LNHDA and CDR2 SQIVND (reference sequence). This CDR3 comprises 13 residues. The CDR3 DNA is TGTGTCAGTAGTACGGGCTACCCCTCCGAGCAGTACTTC. Translation: CVSSTGYPSEQYF.

The chain employs TRBV20-1 and TRBJ1-5; D ambiguous. The CDR3 has 14 residues. In germline, CDR1 is DFQATT, CDR2 SNEGSKA (reference sequence). Between the trimmed V and J ends, which lost 2 bases and 7 bases, there was a span of 15 bases. As DNA, the CDR3 is TGCAGTGCTAGACTGGGGTCGGCAGGCCAGCCCCAGCATTTT. Translated: CSARLGSAGQPQHF.

This clonotype appeared a few times. The chain links TRBV20-1 to TRBJ1-1; the D gene is possibly TRBD1 (6 bases). Trimming stripped 3 bases from V and 1 base from J, with 21 bases between. The CDR3 loop spans 17 amino acids. Germline V gene data show CDR1 as DFQATT and CDR2 as SNEGSKA (reference sequence). The CDR3 is CSASHLSGAFGNTEAFF. Written as DNA, the CDR3 is TGCAGTGCTAGTCACCTTTCGGGGGCCTTTGGGAACACTGAAGCTTTCTTT.

This clonotype appeared many times. J is TRBJ2-7 and V is TRBV6-5; 11 bases align to TRBD1. V was clipped by 6 bases and J by 1 base; unmatched bases: 11. The germline V gene encodes CDR1 MNHEY and CDR2 SVGAGI. The CDR3 totals 17 residues. The CDR3 DNA sequence: TGTGCCAGCAGCCTCGGGACAGGGGGACCCAGGTCCTACGAGCAGTACTTC. It translates to CASSLGTGGPRSYEQYF.

This clonotype was counted many times. The rearrangement links TRBV7-9 to TRBJ1-4; D call uncertain. The CDR3 has 16 residues. Germline V gives CDR1 SEHNR, CDR2 FQNEAQ (reference sequence). The V gene lost 5 bases and the J gene lost 4 bases, with 17 bases spanning the gap. The CDR3 nucleotides are TGTGCCAGCAGCCCAACCCCGGCGACGAGTAATGAAAAACTGTTTTTT. It specifies CASSPTPATSNEKLFF.

This clonotype was counted a few times. J is TRBJ2-5 and V is TRBV7-2; D is possibly TRBD2 (7 bases). In germline, CDR1 is SGHTA, CDR2 FQGNSA. V was shortened by 9 bases and J by 4 bases, with 12 bases between the two germline ends. The CDR3 has 12 amino acids. The CDR3 DNA is TGTGCCAGAAGGGAGGGGGGAGAGACCCAGTACTTC. Translating gives CARREGGETQYF.

The chain combines TRBV7-8 with TRBJ1-2; unclear D gene. With 5 bases removed from V and 8 bases from J, the gap between germline ends came to 15 bases. Germline lookup yields CDR1 SGHVS and CDR2 FQNEAQ. The CDR3 runs 13 residues. CDR3 bases: TGTGCCAGCAGCCTCGTAGCGGGAGTCGGCTACACCTTC. Its translation: CASSLVAGVGYTF.

The sample holds many counts of this clonotype. This rearrangement joins TRBV29-1 to TRBJ2-7; 7 bases agree with TRBD1. Germline V gene sequence: CDR1 SQVTM, CDR2 ANQGSEA. The V segment lost 6 bases and the J segment 0 bases; nucleotides outside the gene matches: 5. The CDR3 sequence is 13 residues long. CDR3 amino acids: CSVGQRFSYEQYF. CDR3 in DNA: TGCAGCGTGGGACAGCGATTCTCCTACGAGCAGTACTTC.

This clonotype was counted only a few times. V usage is TRBV20-1 and J usage is TRBJ2-5; D remains unclear. CDR1 and CDR2 from the germline V gene are DFQATT and SNEGSKA (reference sequence). This CDR3 spans 18 amino acids. The V end was cut by 1 base, the J end by 1 base, with 22 bases between. The CDR3 is CSARAPIGSSGPQETQYF. The CDR3 nucleotides read TGCAGTGCTAGAGCCCCAATTGGGTCCTCGGGCCCCCAAGAGACCCAGTACTTC.

This clonotype was observed many times. The chain has TRBV7-8 and TRBJ1-6; a weak D match, TRBD1 (5 bases). CDR1 and CDR2 (germline): SGHVS, FQNEAQ. V gave up 1 base and J gave up 8 bases, with 12 bases separating them. This CDR3 region has 15 residues. The CDR3 reads CASSLVAGVDSPLHF. CDR3 bases: TGTGCCAGCAGCTTAGTTGCGGGGGTTGATTCACCCCTCCACTTT.

This clonotype came up many times. The chain recombines TRBV7-8 with TRBJ2-7, with 8 bases fitting TRBD1. Germline V gene sequence: CDR1 SGHVS, CDR2 FQNEAQ. There are 16 residues in the CDR3. V lost 1 base and J lost 1; bases outside the gene matches: 6. CDR3 residues: CASSLVPRGQSYEQYF. In DNA form, the CDR3 reads TGTGCCAGCAGCTTAGTGCCCAGGGGGCAATCCTACGAGCAGTACTTC.